A selection of T cell receptor beta chains follows, all from one sample in a study of shared clonotypes between healthy human individuals. Measured with immunoSEQ multiplex PCR; TCRdb has only the in-frame clones, and not every one. Of approximately 2.5 million clones listed, 93% were seen once; the top ten hold about 0.38%. Sequenced material: naive CD4+ T cells from PBMCs. The receptors originated from a man aged 18 to 30 in good health. Some clones in this sample may be carry-over from other donors' samples. Each CDR3 is given with its conserved first and last residue. D genes are given only for firm matches. Size tells how often a clone was seen (once, few, many) or the class of an expanded clone, and some rows leave it out.

NA	TRBV4-3	TRBD1	TRBJ1-2	CASSQETYGQGRGEGYTF	TGCGCCAGCAGCCAAGAAACTTATGGACAGGGTAGGGGAGAAGGCTACACCTTC
once	TRBV28	NA	TRBJ2-7	CASSLLSRGGTNDF	TGTGCCAGCAGTTTATTAAGTAGAGGCGGGACAAATGACTTC
NA	TRBV9	NA	TRBJ2-7	CASSPGPYEQYF	TGTGCCAGCAGCCCCGGACCTTACGAGCAGTACTTC
NA	TRBV11-2	TRBD1	TRBJ2-3	CASSLVSGTVYKKGDTQYF	TGTGCCAGCAGCTTAGTTTCCGGGACAGTGTACAAAAAGGGAGATACGCAGTATTTT
NA	TRBV28	TRBD2	TRBJ2-7	CASSPGGLAGTYEQYF	TGTGCCAGCAGTCCGGGGGGACTAGCGGGAACCTACGAGCAGTACTTC
NA	TRBV29-1	NA	TRBJ1-2	CSVEGQGPNYGYTF	TGCAGCGTTGAAGGCCAGGGGCCTAACTATGGCTACACCTTC
NA	TRBV5-1	NA	TRBJ2-5	CASSRADSRETQYF	TGCGCCAGCAGTAGAGCAGACTCGCGGGAGACCCAGTACTTC
NA	TRBV15	NA	TRBJ1-1	CATSRDGQILEAFF	TGTGCCACCAGCAGGGACGGACAGATACTTGAAGCTTTCTTT
NA	TRBV11-3	TRBD2	TRBJ2-1	CASSSTSGEQFF	TGTGCCAGCAGCTCAACTAGCGGTGAGCAGTTCTTC
NA	TRBV9	NA	TRBJ2-1	CASSAFLANNEQFF	TGTGCCAGCAGCGCCTTTCTAGCGAACAATGAGCAGTTCTTC
NA	TRBV2	NA	TRBJ2-7	CASTRLGDEQYF	TGTGCCAGCACCAGATTGGGGGACGAGCAGTACTTC
NA	TRBV5-5	TRBD1	TRBJ2-7	CASSFGTGDYEQYF	TGTGCCAGCAGCTTCGGGACAGGGGATTACGAGCAGTACTTC
NA	TRBV28	TRBD1	TRBJ2-3	CASSLRGPDTQYF	TGTGCCAGCAGTTTGAGGGGGCCAGATACGCAGTATTTT
NA	TRBV7-2	NA	TRBJ2-1	CASSSRGHEQFF	TGTGCCAGCAGCTCCAGGGGCCATGAGCAGTTCTTC
NA	TRBV6-5	NA	TRBJ2-1	CASSYSRNEQFF	TGTGCCAGCAGTTACTCGAGAAATGAGCAGTTCTTC
few	TRBV5-1	NA	TRBJ1-1	CASSPLEGRRTEAFF	TGCGCCAGCAGCCCTTTGGAGGGCAGGCGCACTGAAGCTTTCTTT
NA	TRBV27	NA	TRBJ2-1	CASSNGFATYNEQFF	TGTGCCAGCAGTAACGGATTTGCTACCTACAATGAGCAGTTCTTC